These T cell receptor beta chains were read from a single sample in a study of T cells after yellow fever vaccination. In TCRdb, the 5' RACE reads were re-called with MiXCR into one record per CDR3 protein. The data contain roughly 310,000 distinct CDR3 sequences, less than 4.5% of them singletons. Sample: PBMCs, taken on the day of the yellow fever booster vaccination. All receptors derive from a young man who received the YFV17D yellow fever vaccine. Each CDR3 is given with its conserved first and last residue. Fields, in order: J gene, clone size, D gene, V gene, CDR3 DNA, CDR3 protein. D genes are given only for firm matches. Only some rows state a clone size, as once, few, many or a class for expanded clones.

TRBJ2-5	many	TRBD1	TRBV29-1	TGCAGCGTTGAAGATTGGGACAGTAAAGAGACCCAGTACTTC	CSVEDWDSKETQYF
TRBJ1-2	-	-	TRBV5-1	TGCGCCAGCAGCCCAGACAGAATACGAACTACTAACTATGGCTACACCTTC	CASSPDRIRTTNYGYTF
TRBJ2-3	few	TRBD1	TRBV20-1	TGCAGTGCTAGATCAGAGGGGGCTCCAGGAGATACGCAGTATTTT	CSARSEGAPGDTQYF
TRBJ2-5	many	-	TRBV4-3	TGCGCCAGCAGCCAAGAATGGGACGGACAAGAGACCCAGTACTTC	CASSQEWDGQETQYF
TRBJ1-6	many	TRBD1	TRBV7-2	TGTGCCAGCAGCATCCGGACAGGCAGGCTCAATTCACCCCTCCACTTT	CASSIRTGRLNSPLHF
TRBJ2-2	few	TRBD1	TRBV6-2/TRBV6-3	TGTGCCAGCACTCCCGGGACAGGGGCCTTACGATGGAACACCGGGGAGCTGTTTTTT	CASTPGTGALRWNTGELFF
TRBJ1-2	many	-	TRBV18	TGTGCCAGCTCTCACTACTCTTTGGACCCTAACTATGGCTACACCTTC	CASSHYSLDPNYGYTF
TRBJ2-7	-	TRBD2	TRBV18	TGTGCCAGCTCCGCGGTCACTAGCGGGCCACGTTCCTACGAGCAGTACTTC	CASSAVTSGPRSYEQYF
TRBJ1-1	many	TRBD1	TRBV4-1	TGCGCCAGCAGCCTCAGGACAGGATTCACTGAAGCTTTCTTT	CASSLRTGFTEAFF
TRBJ2-5	many	-	TRBV20-1	TGCAGTGCTAGAGCCAGGTCCCTTGAGACCCAGTACTTC	CSARARSLETQYF
TRBJ2-5	few	TRBD1	TRBV5-1	TGCGCCAGCAGCACCGGGACAGGGTTTGACCAAGAGACCCAGTACTTC	CASSTGTGFDQETQYF
TRBJ2-2	many	-	TRBV11-2	TGTGCCAGCTCGGGAGTCGCGAACACCGGGGAGCTGTTTTTT	CASSGVANTGELFF
TRBJ1-2	many	TRBD1	TRBV29-1	TGCATCACAGGGGACCCAAACTATGGCTACACCTTC	CITGDPNYGYTF
TRBJ2-7	few	TRBD1	TRBV6-5	TGTGCCAGCAGTTATAGGGGGCTTGGGTACGAGCAGTACTTC	CASSYRGLGYEQYF
TRBJ1-5	many	-	TRBV5-1	TGCGCCAGCAAGCGATTTCAGCCCCAGCATTTT	CASKRFQPQHF
TRBJ1-3	many	-	TRBV4-3	TGCGCCAGCAGCCAGGCCCAGGGAGCTGGAAACACCATATATTTT	CASSQAQGAGNTIYF
TRBJ1-5	-	-	TRBV25-1	TGTGCCAGCAGTGAGGTGCGCAGGGGTCAGCCCCAGCATTTT	CASSEVRRGQPQHF
TRBJ2-3	few	TRBD2	TRBV5-6	TGTGCCAGCAGCCCGTCCCTAGCGGACCCAGATACGCAGTATTTT	CASSPSLADPDTQYF
TRBJ1-1	-	-	TRBV5-1	TGCGCCAGCAGCAGATTAGGACAGAATGAAGCTTTCTTT	CASSRLGQNEAFF
TRBJ2-5	-	TRBD1	TRBV19	TGTGCCAGTAGTGGAGACAGGGTGGACGAGACCCAGTACTTC	CASSGDRVDETQYF
TRBJ2-2	many	-	TRBV5-1	TGCGCCAGCAGCCCCCAAGGGTCGGGGGAGCTGTTTTTT	CASSPQGSGELFF
TRBJ2-1	many	-	TRBV20-1	TGCAGTGCTAGCACCCCGGGGAGCGGTAATTACAATGAGCAGTTCTTC	CSASTPGSGNYNEQFF
TRBJ2-3	few	-	TRBV7-3	TGTGCCAGCAGTTCCGGGGGAGGGGGGGCCTCCACAGATACGCAGTATTTT	CASSSGGGGASTDTQYF
TRBJ2-3	-	TRBD1	TRBV25-1	TGTGCCAGCAGCCGGGGACAGCACACAGATACGCAGTATTTT	CASSRGQHTDTQYF
TRBJ2-5	-	-	TRBV24-1	TGTGCCACCAGTGATGGGGCACAAGAGACCCAGTACTTC	CATSDGAQETQYF
TRBJ2-7	few	TRBD1	TRBV12-3/TRBV12-4	TGTGCCAGCAGTTTGGGAAACAACAGGGGAGCCTACGAGCAGTACTTC	CASSLGNNRGAYEQYF
TRBJ2-3	few	TRBD2	TRBV7-3	TGTGCCAGCAGCTTACCTACGGGACTAGCGGTTCGTGGAGATACGCAGTATTTT	CASSLPTGLAVRGDTQYF
TRBJ1-2	few	-	TRBV6-5	TGTGCCAGCAGTTACTCGAGCAGGGGTAACTATGGCTACACCTTC	CASSYSSRGNYGYTF
TRBJ2-5	few	-	TRBV7-9	TGTGCCAGCAGCTGGAAGACTGGGCAGCCCCAGGAGACCCAGTACTTC	CASSWKTGQPQETQYF
TRBJ1-1	few	-	TRBV9	TGTGCCAGCAGCGTCAGTAAATTCACTGAAGCTTTCTTT	CASSVSKFTEAFF
TRBJ2-3	-	TRBD2	TRBV7-2	TGTGCCAGCAGCTCGTTGCGGGGGGGGTCAGATACGCAGTATTTT	CASSSLRGGSDTQYF
TRBJ2-1	few	-	TRBV6-5	TGTGCCAGCAGTTTTCAGAGCGACCCCAATGAGCAGTTCTTC	CASSFQSDPNEQFF
TRBJ1-5	many	-	TRBV19	TGTGCCAGTAGTAGCGACGGACCAGATCAGCCCCAGCATTTT	CASSSDGPDQPQHF
TRBJ2-3	few	-	TRBV20-1	TGCAGTGCCGAGCAGAAATTCGCCACAGATACGCAGTATTTT	CSAEQKFATDTQYF
TRBJ2-1	many	TRBD2	TRBV15	TGTGCCACCAGCAACGGGGGGGCACCCTACAATGAGCAGTTCTTC	CATSNGGAPYNEQFF
TRBJ2-6	-	TRBD1	TRBV7-2	TGTGCCAGCAGCTCAGAGGCGTCCGGGACAGGGTGGATTGGGGCCAACGTCCTGACTTTC	CASSSEASGTGWIGANVLTF
TRBJ2-1	-	-	TRBV6-5	TGTGCCAGCAGCCTGTATGGTTACAATGAGCAGTTCTTC	CASSLYGYNEQFF
TRBJ2-1	many	TRBD2	TRBV7-9	TGTGCCAGCAGCTTAGGTTACGGGGGGAACAATGAGCAGTTCTTC	CASSLGYGGNNEQFF
TRBJ2-7	many	TRBD2	TRBV6-2/TRBV6-3	TGTGCCAGCAGTTACTCCCGACTAGCGCCCTCCTACGAGCAGTACTTC	CASSYSRLAPSYEQYF
TRBJ1-6	many	TRBD1	TRBV20-1	TGCAGTGCCCAGGGGGGGCAGGGTAATTCACCCCTCCACTTT	CSAQGGQGNSPLHF
TRBJ2-3	-	TRBD1	TRBV10-3	TGTGCCATCAGCCGGGACAGCCGCACAGATACGCAGTATTTT	CAISRDSRTDTQYF
TRBJ2-2	many	TRBD1	TRBV5-1	TGCGCCAGCAGCGCGAGGACAGGGGCCGGGGAGCTGTTTTTT	CASSARTGAGELFF
TRBJ2-3	many	TRBD1	TRBV5-1	TGCGCCAGCAGCTTATTAACAGGGGTCGGCACAGATACGCAGTATTTT	CASSLLTGVGTDTQYF
TRBJ1-5	many	-	TRBV5-1	TGCGCCAGCAGCTTACGGGGGCTTCAGCCCCAGCATTTT	CASSLRGLQPQHF
TRBJ2-3	-	TRBD2	TRBV4-1	TGCGCCAGCAGCCAACTAGCGGCGCACACAGATACGCAGTATTTT	CASSQLAAHTDTQYF
TRBJ2-5	many	-	TRBV12-3/TRBV12-4	TGTGCCAGCAGCGGCAGGGGTGGCGCAGAGACCCAGTACTTC	CASSGRGGAETQYF
TRBJ2-1	few	-	TRBV6-2/TRBV6-3	TGTGCCAGCAGTTATTCCTCCCTTAATGAGCAGTTCTTC	CASSYSSLNEQFF
TRBJ2-6	many	-	TRBV5-6	TGTGCCAGCAGCTTGGACAGCCTCTCTGGGGCCAACGTCCTGACTTTC	CASSLDSLSGANVLTF
TRBJ1-5	many	-	TRBV6-2/TRBV6-3	TGTGCCAGCAGTTACTCCGGGGAACAGCCCCAGCATTTT	CASSYSGEQPQHF
TRBJ1-2	many	-	TRBV4-1	TGCGCCAGCAGCCAGCCTACGCGAAGGCAAAGTGGCTACACCTTC	CASSQPTRRQSGYTF
TRBJ2-4	many	TRBD1	TRBV5-1	TGCGCCAGCAGCGGCGCCAGGGGGTCGGATCAGTACTTC	CASSGARGSDQYF
TRBJ2-3	many	TRBD1	TRBV20-1	TGCAGTGCCCAAAAAAATTTAGGACAGGGGGCCTCAGATACGCAGTATTTT	CSAQKNLGQGASDTQYF
TRBJ1-1	many	TRBD1	TRBV29-1	TGCAGCGCCAACAGGGGTCGGACTGAAGCTTTCTTT	CSANRGRTEAFF
TRBJ2-2	many	TRBD2	TRBV29-1	TGCAGCGTCGAGGATGGGACTAGCGGGATAAACACCGGGGAGCTGTTTTTT	CSVEDGTSGINTGELFF
TRBJ2-6	few	TRBD1	TRBV12-3/TRBV12-4	TGTGCCAGCAGTTCGGGCCCGGGACAGGCTCTATCGGGTGCTTCTGGGGCCAACGTCCTGACTTTC	CASSSGPGQALSGASGANVLTF
TRBJ2-1	many	-	TRBV5-1	TGCGCCAGCAGCTTGGTGGGGAGCTCCTACAATGAGCAGTTCTTC	CASSLVGSSYNEQFF
TRBJ2-1	many	-	TRBV7-9	TGTGCCAGCAGCACGGGTGGAGGTGAGCAGTTCTTC	CASSTGGGEQFF
TRBJ2-3	many	TRBD1	TRBV29-1	TGCAGCGGGCGCAGGGGGGATACGCAGTATTTT	CSGRRGDTQYF